This TCR beta chain was captured in a study of PD-1 blockade in classical Hodgkin lymphoma. Study-wide points: The authors excluded patients who started nivolumab under 1 year after ASCT. Complete responders showed a baseline diversity that resembled the diversity of newly diagnosed patients. Newly diagnosed patients reportedly had lower baseline TCR diversity than healthy donors.

Time point described: cycle 4 day 1 (C4D1), after more than five weeks of nivolumab. Every patient relapsed after autologous stem cell transplantation, and brentuximab vedotin exposure varied. The CDR3 runs 14 residues. With 0 bases removed from V and 4 bases from J, the gap between germline ends came to 10 bases. The germline V gene has CDR1 SGHRS and CDR2 YFSETQ. In the case of this clone: Antigen specificity is unknown.

Data came from immunoSEQ multiplex PCR; TCRdb stores just in-frame clones and leaves some out. The data contain roughly 52,000 clones, around nine tenths of them seen just once; the ten biggest clones take up 6% to 7%. The sample in question was peripheral blood mononuclear cells (PBMCs), obtained before the fourth cycle of nivolumab. This chain links TRBV5-1 with TRBJ2-5; D possibly uses TRBD1 or TRBD2 (5 bases each). This receptor was obtained from a human donor with classical Hodgkin lymphoma. The CDR3 DNA reads as TGCGCCAGCAGCTTGGTAGGGGAGCGAGAGACCCAGTACTTC. Residues: CASSLVGERETQYF.